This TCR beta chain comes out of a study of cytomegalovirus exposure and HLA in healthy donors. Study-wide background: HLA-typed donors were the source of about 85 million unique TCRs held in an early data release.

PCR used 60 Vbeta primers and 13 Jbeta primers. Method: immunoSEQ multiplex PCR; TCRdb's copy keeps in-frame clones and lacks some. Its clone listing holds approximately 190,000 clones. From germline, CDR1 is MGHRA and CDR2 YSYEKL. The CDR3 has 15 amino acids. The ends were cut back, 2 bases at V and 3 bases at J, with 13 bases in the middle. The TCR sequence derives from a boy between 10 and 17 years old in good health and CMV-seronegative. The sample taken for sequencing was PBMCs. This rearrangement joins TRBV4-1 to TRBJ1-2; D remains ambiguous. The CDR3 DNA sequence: TGCGCCAGCAGCCAACCGACGGACTGGCACTATGGCTACACCTTC. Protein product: CASSQPTDWHYGYTF.